This T cell receptor beta chain is drawn from a study of patients and donors after allogeneic stem cell transplantation. This clonotype was counted only a few times. The CDR3 spans 14 residues. Germline V lookup: CDR1 SGHRS, CDR2 YFSETQ. Trimming took 4 bases from V and 7 from J; bases not matched to a gene: 11. Using its own MiXCR run on the RT-PCR reads, TCRdb lists one record per CDR3 protein. The sample lists over 400,000 distinct CDR3 sequences, around 16% occurring once. Specimen: blood, either unsorted or a sorted T cell fraction (not recorded which). The chain carries TRBV5-1 and TRBJ2-7; 7 nucleotides agree with TRBD1. The receptor comes from a human donor who was either an allogeneic HSCT recipient or a stem cell or donor lymphocyte infusion donor (not recorded which). It is not recorded whose cells these are; they may come from a transplant donor. The CDR3 spells CASSLRQGPGEQYF. The CDR3 bases are TGCGCCAGCAGCCTTCGACAGGGCCCGGGGGAGCAGTACTTC. The full variable domain, its missing parts supplied by reference TRBV5-1 and TRBJ2-7, is KAGVTQTPRYLIKTRGQQVTLSCSPISGHRSVSWYQQTPGQGLQFLFEYFSETQRNKGNFPGRFSGRQFSNSRSEMNVSTLELGDSALYLCASSLRQGPGEQYFGPGTRLTVT.